This TCR beta chain comes out of a study of breast tumors, draining lymph nodes, adjacent tissues listed by TCRdb under 2016. In terms of the full investigation: TCR beta repertoires were compared across tumor, adjacent nontumor tissue and axillary lymph nodes obtained from breast cancer patients. In human breast cancer, the study set out to evaluate how tumor, surrounding tissue and draining lymph node repertoires relate to one another and whether T cells may move between these sites. Study-level results and caveats: The study presented the conclusion that tumor T cells originate in lymph nodes as consistent with a hypothesis, not as something directly demonstrated. Tumor and nontumor tissue repertoires were significantly more similar in luminal-like than in basal-like breast cancer. A scenario in which most tumor T cells derive from the lymph node and then expand within tumor tissue was judged to be consistent with the data. Tumor T-cell repertoires showed less diversity than lymph node repertoires and more diversity than nontumor tissue repertoires, and tumor T-cell repertoires showed preferential V and J gene usage.

Comments on this clonotype: It has no known antigen specificity. Per-nucleotide qualities are absent, and no much larger clonotype sits a single base away.

The germline V gene gives CDR1 as LGHNA and CDR2 as YSLEER. Counted from cysteine to phenylalanine, this CDR3 has 15 amino acids. The only DNA kept is the CDR3, 45 bases in frame from the first base. Trimming removed 5 bases from V and 10 bases from J, leaving 21 bases between the germline ends. The lymph node samples were taken from the axillary draining lymph nodes of breast cancer patients. The sequencer listed for this sample is Illumina HiSeq 2000. Multiplex PCR amplification was used to build the TCR beta chain libraries. High-throughput sequencing was used to analyze the amplified TCR beta chain products. The public reads were reanalyzed by TCRdb: fastp trimming at Q25, MiXCR alignment, in-frame beta chains only. Entries are consolidated by CDR3 protein sequence, retaining the most common genes and DNA. Here the sample has about 230,000 distinct CDR3 sequences; 32% occur a single time. The ten largest clones add up to 1.4% of the sample.

The sequence derives from a female donor with breast cancer. Some clones in this sample may be carry-over from other donors' samples. The rearranged segments are TRBV4-3 and TRBJ2-1, and possibly TRBD1, on 6 matching bases. Sequencing was done on a sample of axillary lymph node tissue. Here is the DNA: TGCGCCAGCAGCTGTAGCCCGCCGGGTCAGGGGGAGCAGTTCTTC. It codes for CASSCSPPGQGEQFF.